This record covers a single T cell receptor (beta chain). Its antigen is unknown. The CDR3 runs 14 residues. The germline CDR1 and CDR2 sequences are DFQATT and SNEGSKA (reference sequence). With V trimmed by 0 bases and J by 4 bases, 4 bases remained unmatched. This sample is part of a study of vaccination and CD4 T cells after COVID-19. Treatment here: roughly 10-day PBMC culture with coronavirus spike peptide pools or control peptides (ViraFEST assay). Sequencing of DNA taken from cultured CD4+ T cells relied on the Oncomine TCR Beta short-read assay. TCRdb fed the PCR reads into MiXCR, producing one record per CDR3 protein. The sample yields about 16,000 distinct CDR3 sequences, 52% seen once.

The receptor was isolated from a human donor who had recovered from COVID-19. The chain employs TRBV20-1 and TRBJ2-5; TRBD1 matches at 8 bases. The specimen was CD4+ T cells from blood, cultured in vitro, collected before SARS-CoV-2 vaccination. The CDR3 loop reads CSARDRTGSETQYF. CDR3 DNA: TGCAGTGCTAGAGATCGGACAGGGTCAGAGACCCAGTACTTC.